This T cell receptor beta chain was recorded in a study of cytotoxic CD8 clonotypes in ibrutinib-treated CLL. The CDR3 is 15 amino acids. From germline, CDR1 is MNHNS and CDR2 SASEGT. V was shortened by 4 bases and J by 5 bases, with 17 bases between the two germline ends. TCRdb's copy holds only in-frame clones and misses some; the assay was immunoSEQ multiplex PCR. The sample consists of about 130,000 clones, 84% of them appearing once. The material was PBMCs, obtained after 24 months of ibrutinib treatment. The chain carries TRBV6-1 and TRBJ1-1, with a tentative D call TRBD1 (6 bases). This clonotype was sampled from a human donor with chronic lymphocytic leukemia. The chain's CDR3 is CASSAQGNQGTEAFF. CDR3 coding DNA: TGTGCCAGCAGTGCGCAGGGTAACCAGGGGACTGAAGCTTTCTTT.